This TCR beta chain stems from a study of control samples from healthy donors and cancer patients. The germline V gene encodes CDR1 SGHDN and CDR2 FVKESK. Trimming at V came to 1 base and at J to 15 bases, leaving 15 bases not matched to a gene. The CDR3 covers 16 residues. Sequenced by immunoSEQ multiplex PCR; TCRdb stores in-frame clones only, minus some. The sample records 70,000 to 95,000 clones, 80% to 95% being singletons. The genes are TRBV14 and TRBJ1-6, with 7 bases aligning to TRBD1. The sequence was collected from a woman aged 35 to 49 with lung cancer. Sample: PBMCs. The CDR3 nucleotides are TGTGCCAGCAGCCAAGGTCTGGGGACAGCTGAAATGCTCCTCCACTTT. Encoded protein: CASSQGLGTAEMLLHF.